Below, one TCR beta chain is given with its context. This sample was included in a study of blood T cell repertoires in COVID-19. Study as a whole: The samples span acute and convalescent COVID-19 from the United States, Italy and Spain.

Libraries were prepared by immunoSEQ multiplex PCR; TCRdb keeps only in-frame clonotypes and omits some of them. The sample holds 650,000 to 800,000 clones, around 89% seen once. This CDR3 region has 15 residues. Germline values: CDR1 SGHDT, CDR2 YYEEEE. The V end was cut by 0 bases, the J end by 6 bases, with 13 bases between. The sequencing input was peripheral blood. This TCR came from a woman aged 18-29 years with acute or convalescent COVID-19. J is TRBJ1-5 and V is TRBV5-6, with D tentatively TRBD1 (5 bases). CDR3 amino acids: CASSLAGFASQPQHF. The DNA of the CDR3 is TGTGCCAGCAGCTTGGCAGGGTTTGCAAGTCAGCCCCAGCATTTT. The full variable domain, its missing parts supplied by reference TRBV5-6 and TRBJ1-5, is DAGVTQSPTHLIKTRGQQVTLRCSPKSGHDTVSWYQQALGQGPQFIFQYYEEEERQRGNFPDRFSGHQFPNYSSELNVNALLLGDSALYLCASSLAGFASQPQHFGDGTRLSIL.